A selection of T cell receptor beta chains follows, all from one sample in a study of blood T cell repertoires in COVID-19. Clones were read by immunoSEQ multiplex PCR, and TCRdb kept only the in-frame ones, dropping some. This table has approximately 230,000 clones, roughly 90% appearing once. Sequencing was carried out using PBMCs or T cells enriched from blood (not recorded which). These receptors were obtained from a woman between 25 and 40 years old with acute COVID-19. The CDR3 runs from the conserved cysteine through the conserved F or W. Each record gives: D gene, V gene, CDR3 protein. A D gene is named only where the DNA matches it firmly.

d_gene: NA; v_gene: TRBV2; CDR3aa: CASRRDTYGYTF
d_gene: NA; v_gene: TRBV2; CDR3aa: CASSVTTADTQYF
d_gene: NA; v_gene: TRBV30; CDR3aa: CAWGLPGQLVDEQFF
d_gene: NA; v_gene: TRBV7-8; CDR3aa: CASSIGGTQLGHSNQPQHF
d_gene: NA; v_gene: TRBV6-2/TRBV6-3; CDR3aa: CASSYSATDEQYF
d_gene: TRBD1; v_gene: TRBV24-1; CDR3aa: CATSAGQEGGYTF
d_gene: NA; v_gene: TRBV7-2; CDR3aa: CASSPGQGGEQPQHF
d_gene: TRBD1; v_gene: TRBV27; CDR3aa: CASRSPGQGDTEAFF
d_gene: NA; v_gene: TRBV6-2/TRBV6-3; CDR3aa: CASSLQRADIQYF
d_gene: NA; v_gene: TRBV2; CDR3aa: CASSWGADRFPDTQYF
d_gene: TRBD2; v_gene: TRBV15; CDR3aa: CATSRDLRVAGGETQYF
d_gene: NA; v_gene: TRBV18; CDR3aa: CASSPGPSTNEKLFF
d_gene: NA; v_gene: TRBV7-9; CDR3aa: CASSFGRVDEQFF
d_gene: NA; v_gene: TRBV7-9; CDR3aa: CASSVRQARQETQYF
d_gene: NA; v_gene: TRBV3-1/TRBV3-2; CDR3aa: CASSQGRAPGKPQHF
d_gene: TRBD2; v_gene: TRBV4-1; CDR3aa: CASSRGSGGASYNEQFF
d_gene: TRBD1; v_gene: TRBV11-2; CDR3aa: CASSPIDRAQETQYF
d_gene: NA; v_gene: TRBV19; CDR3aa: CASSMGGRRSEETQYF
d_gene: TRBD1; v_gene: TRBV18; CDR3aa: CASSRNRGDADTQYF
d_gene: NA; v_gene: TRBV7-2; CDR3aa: CASSATGTGNTIYF
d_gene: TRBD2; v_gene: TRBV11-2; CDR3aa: CASSLPAGGTSSYNEQFF
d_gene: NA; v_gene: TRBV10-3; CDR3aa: CAISDRDKPNYGYTF
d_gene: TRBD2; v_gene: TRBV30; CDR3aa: CAWAAGTSANTQYF
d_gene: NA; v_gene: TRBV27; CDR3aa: CASSSTGLSGYTF
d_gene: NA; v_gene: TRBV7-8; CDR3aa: CASSLVGGNTEAFF
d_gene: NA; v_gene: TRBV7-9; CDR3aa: CASSLFQGLENQPQHF
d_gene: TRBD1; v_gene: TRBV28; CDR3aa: CASSTGVGYGYTF
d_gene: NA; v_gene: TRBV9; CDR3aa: CASSGDGGPQETQYF
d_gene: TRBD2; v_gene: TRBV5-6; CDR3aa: CASSWGGLAAYEQYF